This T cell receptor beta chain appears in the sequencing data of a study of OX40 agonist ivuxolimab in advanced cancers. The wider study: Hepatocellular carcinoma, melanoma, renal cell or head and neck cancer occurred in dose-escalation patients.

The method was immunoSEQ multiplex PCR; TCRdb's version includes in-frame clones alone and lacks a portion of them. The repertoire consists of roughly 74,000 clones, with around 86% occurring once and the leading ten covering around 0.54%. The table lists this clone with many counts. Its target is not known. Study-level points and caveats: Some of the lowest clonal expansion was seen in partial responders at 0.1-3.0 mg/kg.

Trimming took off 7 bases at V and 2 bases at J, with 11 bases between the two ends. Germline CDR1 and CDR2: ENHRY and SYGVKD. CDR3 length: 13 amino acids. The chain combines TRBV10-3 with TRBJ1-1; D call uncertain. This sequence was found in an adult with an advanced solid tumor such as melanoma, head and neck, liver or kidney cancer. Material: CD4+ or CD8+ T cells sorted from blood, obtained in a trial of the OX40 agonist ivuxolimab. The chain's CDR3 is CAITGNLNTEAFF. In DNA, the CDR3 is TGTGCCATCACCGGGAACCTAAACACTGAAGCTTTCTTT.